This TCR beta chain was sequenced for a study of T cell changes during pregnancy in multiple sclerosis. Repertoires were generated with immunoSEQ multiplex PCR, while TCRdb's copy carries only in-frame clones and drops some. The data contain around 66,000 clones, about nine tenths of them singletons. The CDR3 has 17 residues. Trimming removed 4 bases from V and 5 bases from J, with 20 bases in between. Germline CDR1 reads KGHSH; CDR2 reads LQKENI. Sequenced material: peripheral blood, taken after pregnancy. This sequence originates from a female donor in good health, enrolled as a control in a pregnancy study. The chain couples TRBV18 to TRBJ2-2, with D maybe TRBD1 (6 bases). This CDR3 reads CASSRNSPAQGTGELFF. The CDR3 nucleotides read TGTGCCAGCTCACGGAATTCTCCAGCTCAGGGGACCGGGGAGCTGTTTTTT.